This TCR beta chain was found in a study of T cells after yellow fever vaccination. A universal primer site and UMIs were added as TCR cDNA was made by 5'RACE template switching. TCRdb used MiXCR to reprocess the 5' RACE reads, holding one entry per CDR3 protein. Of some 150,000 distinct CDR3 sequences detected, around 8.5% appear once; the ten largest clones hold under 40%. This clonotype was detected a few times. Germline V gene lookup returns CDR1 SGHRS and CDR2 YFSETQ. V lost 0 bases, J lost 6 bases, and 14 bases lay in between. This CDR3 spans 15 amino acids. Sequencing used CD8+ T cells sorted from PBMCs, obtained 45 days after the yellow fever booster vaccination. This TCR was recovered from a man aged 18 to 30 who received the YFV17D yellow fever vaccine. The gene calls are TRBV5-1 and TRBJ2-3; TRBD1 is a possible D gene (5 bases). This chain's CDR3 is CASSLEGIRPDTQYF. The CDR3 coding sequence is TGCGCCAGCAGCTTGGAGGGGATAAGGCCCGATACGCAGTATTTT.